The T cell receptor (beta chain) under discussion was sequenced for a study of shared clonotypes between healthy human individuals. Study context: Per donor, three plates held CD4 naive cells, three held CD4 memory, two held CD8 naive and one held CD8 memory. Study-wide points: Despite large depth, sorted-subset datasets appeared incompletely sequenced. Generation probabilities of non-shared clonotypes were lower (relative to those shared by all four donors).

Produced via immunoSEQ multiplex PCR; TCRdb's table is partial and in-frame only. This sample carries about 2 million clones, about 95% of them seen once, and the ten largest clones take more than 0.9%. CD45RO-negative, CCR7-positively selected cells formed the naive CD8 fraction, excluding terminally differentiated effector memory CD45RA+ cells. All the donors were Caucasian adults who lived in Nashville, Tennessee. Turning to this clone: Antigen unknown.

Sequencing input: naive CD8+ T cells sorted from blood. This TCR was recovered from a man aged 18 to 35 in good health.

Here the CDR3 reads CASSFGSGEQFF. The CDR3, as DNA: TGTGCCAGCAGTTTTGGTAGCGGGGAGCAGTTCTTC. The genes are TRBV27 and TRBJ2-1; 7 bases fit TRBD2. The CDR3 runs 12 residues. Germline values: CDR1 MNHEY, CDR2 SMNVEV (reference sequence). V lost 3 bases to trimming and J lost 10 bases; unmatched junction nucleotides: 3.